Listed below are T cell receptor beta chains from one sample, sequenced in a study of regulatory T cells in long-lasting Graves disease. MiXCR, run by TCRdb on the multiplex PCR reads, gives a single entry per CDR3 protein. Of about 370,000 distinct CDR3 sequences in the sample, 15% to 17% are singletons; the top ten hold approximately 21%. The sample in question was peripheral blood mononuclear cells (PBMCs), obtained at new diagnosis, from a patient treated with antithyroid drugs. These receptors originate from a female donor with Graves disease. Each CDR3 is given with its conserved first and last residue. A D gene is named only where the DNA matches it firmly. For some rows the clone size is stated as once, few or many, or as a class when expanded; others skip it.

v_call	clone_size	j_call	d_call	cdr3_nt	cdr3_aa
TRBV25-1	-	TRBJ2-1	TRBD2	TGTGCCAGCAGCCCCAGCTCTGGGAGGGATGAGCAGTTCTTC	CASSPSSGRDEQFF
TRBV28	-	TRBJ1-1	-	TGTGCCAGCAGTTCGGCAGATGCCCTTTCGAACACTGAAGCTTTCTTT	CASSSADALSNTEAFF
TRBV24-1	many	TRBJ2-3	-	TGTGCCACCAGCGTCACAGATACGCAGTATTTT	CATSVTDTQYF
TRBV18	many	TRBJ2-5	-	TGTGCCAGCTCACCGGACAGTGCCCAAGAGACCCAGTACTTC	CASSPDSAQETQYF
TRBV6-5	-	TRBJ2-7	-	TGTGCCAGCAGTTCCCCCGCGTCAGGGAACTACGAGCAGTACTTC	CASSSPASGNYEQYF
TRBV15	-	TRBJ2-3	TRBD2	TGTGCCACCAGCAGAGATCCGCGGGAGGACAGCACAGATACGCAGTATTTT	CATSRDPREDSTDTQYF
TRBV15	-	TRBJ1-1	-	TGTGCCACCAGCAGAGAAATGAACACTGAAGCTTTCTTT	CATSREMNTEAFF
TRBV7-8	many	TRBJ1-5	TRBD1	TGTGCCAGCAGCTCCATTCGAGCAGACAGGGACGGGGATCAGCCCCAGCATTTT	CASSSIRADRDGDQPQHF
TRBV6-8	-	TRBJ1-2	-	TGTGCCAGCAGTTACTTTGACAGTGGCTACACCTTC	CASSYFDSGYTF
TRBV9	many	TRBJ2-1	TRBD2	TGTGCCAGCAGCGTCGGGAGGGCATTCTACAATGAGCAGTTCTTC	CASSVGRAFYNEQFF
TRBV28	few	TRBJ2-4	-	TGTGCCACCGACAGTTTTCTAGCCAAAAACATTCAGTACTTC	CATDSFLAKNIQYF
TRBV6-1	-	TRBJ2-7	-	TGTGCCAGCAGGACGAACACCGCTCCTTCTTACGAGCAGTACTTC	CASRTNTAPSYEQYF
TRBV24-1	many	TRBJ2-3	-	TGTGCCACCAGTGATTCAACCACAGATACGCAGTATTTT	CATSDSTTDTQYF
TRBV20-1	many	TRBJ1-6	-	TGCAGTGCTAGGGAAACAGGGTGGAAATCACCCCTCCACTTT	CSARETGWKSPLHF
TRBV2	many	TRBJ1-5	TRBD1	TGTGCCAGCGACGGACAGGGGGTAAAGCCCCAGCATTTT	CASDGQGVKPQHF
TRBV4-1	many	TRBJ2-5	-	TGCGCCAGCAGCCAAGACGGGGTGCCCCAAGAGACCCAGTACTTC	CASSQDGVPQETQYF
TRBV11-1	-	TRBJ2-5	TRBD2	TGTGCCAGCAGCTTTGCTGACCTAGCGGGAGTGCTCGACGAGACCCAGTACTTC	CASSFADLAGVLDETQYF
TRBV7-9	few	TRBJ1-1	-	TGTGCCAGCAGCTTGGGCGTTCTTGAGAGTACTGAAGCTTTCTTT	CASSLGVLESTEAFF
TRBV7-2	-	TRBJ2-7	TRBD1	TGTGCCAGCAGCAGAACGGGACAGGGGGAATACGAGCAGTACTTC	CASSRTGQGEYEQYF
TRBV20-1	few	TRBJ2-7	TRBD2	TGCAGTGCTCGCCGGGTGGGGGGGATGCGCAGTTACGAGCAGTACTTC	CSARRVGGMRSYEQYF
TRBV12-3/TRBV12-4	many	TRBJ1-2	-	TGTGCCAGCAGATTTGGGATAGTTAACTATGGCTACACCTTC	CASRFGIVNYGYTF
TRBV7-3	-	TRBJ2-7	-	TGTGCCAGCAGCCCTGGGCGGAATACCTACGAGCAGTACTTC	CASSPGRNTYEQYF
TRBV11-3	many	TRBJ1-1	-	TGTGCCAGCAGCTACAGGGAGGCTTTCTTT	CASSYREAFF
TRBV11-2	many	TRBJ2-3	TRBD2	TGTGCCAGCAGCCGGGGACTAGCGGGAGCGCCCAGGGCAGATACGCAGTATTTT	CASSRGLAGAPRADTQYF
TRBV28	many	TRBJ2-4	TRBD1	TGTGCCAGCAGCCGTAGGACAGGCCTCGCCGATAAGTACTTC	CASSRRTGLADKYF
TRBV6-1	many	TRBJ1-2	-	TGTGCCAGCAGTAACAACAGGGATGGCTACACCTTC	CASSNNRDGYTF
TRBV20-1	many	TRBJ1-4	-	TGCAGTGCCCACGGGACTGGGGAGACTAATGAAAAACTGTTTTTT	CSAHGTGETNEKLFF
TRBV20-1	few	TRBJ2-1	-	TGCAGTGCTTCCAGGGGAATAACCACCAATGAGCAGTTCTTC	CSASRGITTNEQFF
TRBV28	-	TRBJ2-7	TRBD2	TGTGCCAGCAGTTTACCCAAACGAGGGACTAGCGGGAGTCCCGAGCAGTACTTC	CASSLPKRGTSGSPEQYF
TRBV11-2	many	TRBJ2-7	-	TGTGCCAGCAGTCGCGCGGGACAGCCCTACGAGCAGTACTTC	CASSRAGQPYEQYF
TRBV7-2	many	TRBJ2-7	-	TGTGCCAGCAGCGTCTATCAGAGCTCCTACGAGCAGTACTTC	CASSVYQSSYEQYF
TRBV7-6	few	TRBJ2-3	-	TGTGCCAGCAGCATAATTTCCAACACAGATACGCAGTATTTT	CASSIISNTDTQYF
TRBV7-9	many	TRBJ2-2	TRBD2	TGTGCCAGCATCGAAGCGTGGACTAGCGAGAACACCGGGGAGCTGTTTTTT	CASIEAWTSENTGELFF
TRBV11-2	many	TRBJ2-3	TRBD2	TGTGCCAGCAGCTTAGATAGTCTAGCGGAAATCACAGATACGCAGTATTTT	CASSLDSLAEITDTQYF
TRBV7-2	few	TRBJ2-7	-	TGTGCCAGCAGCTTAGGTTGGTACCAGTCCGAGCAGTACTTC	CASSLGWYQSEQYF
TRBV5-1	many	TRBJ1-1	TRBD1	TGCGCCAGCAGCTCGAACCCCGGGACAGGGGACGCTTTCTTT	CASSSNPGTGDAFF
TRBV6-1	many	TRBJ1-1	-	TGTGCCAGCAGCCCTCTTCCGGGACTTGAAGCTTTCTTT	CASSPLPGLEAFF
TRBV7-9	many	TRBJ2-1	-	TGTGCCAGCACCTTCGGCCCTGAGCAGTTCTTC	CASTFGPEQFF
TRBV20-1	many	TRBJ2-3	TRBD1	TGCAGTGCTAGAGATCGGGCAAGGGGGCACAGCGACACAGATACGCAGTATTTT	CSARDRARGHSDTDTQYF
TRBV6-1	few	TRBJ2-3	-	TGTGCCAGCAGCGATCGGGGGGCCCCCACAGATACGCAGTATTTT	CASSDRGAPTDTQYF
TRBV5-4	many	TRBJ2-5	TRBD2	TGTGCCAGCAGCTTACGTCTCGCGGGAGGCCAAGAGACCCAGTACTTC	CASSLRLAGGQETQYF
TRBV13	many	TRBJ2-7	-	TGTGCCAGCAGCTTAGAGTCCGTCCTCGAGCAGTACTTC	CASSLESVLEQYF
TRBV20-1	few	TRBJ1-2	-	TGCAGTGCTAGAGTTTCGGACATACTTCGGGGCTATGGCTACACCTTC	CSARVSDILRGYGYTF
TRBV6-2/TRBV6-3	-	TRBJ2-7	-	TGTGCCAGCGGGAACAGGGTGGGATCTCTCTACGAGCAGTACTTC	CASGNRVGSLYEQYF